This T cell receptor (beta chain) was identified in a study of T cells after yellow fever vaccination. Study outcomes and limitations: Only a small proportion of the clonotypes turned up in both the CD4 and the CD8 compartments, likely arising from convergent recombination.

This clonotype was seen a handful of times. As yet, its antigen is unknown. TCRdb re-called the 5' RACE reads through MiXCR, storing one row per CDR3 protein. This sample has hundreds of thousands of distinct CDR3 sequences, with approximately 13% found just once. After removal of 4 bases from V and 4 bases from J, the junction contained 9 bases not matched to a gene. Germline CDR1 SGHTA, CDR2 FQGTGA. The CDR3 is 17 residues long. The sequence was obtained from a young man who received the YFV17D yellow fever vaccine. The chain links TRBV7-3 to TRBJ2-5; 13 nucleotides line up with TRBD2. The input for sequencing was PBMCs, taken on the day of the yellow fever booster vaccination. The CDR3: CASSSGLAGEGSETQYF. CDR3 DNA: TGTGCCAGCAGCTCTGGACTAGCGGGAGAGGGGTCAGAGACCCAGTACTTC.